This T cell receptor beta chain was identified during a study of T cell changes during pregnancy in multiple sclerosis. A single count supports this clone. The CDR3 loop spans 11 amino acids. Germline V gene sequence: CDR1 SEHNR, CDR2 FQNEAQ (reference sequence). V shed 8 bases and J shed 6 bases, with 8 bases lying between them. Clones were sequenced by immunoSEQ multiplex PCR, and TCRdb holds only the in-frame ones, with some missing. The table includes some 64,000 clones, about 90% detected once. The source material was peripheral blood, sampled in the first trimester of pregnancy. The V gene is TRBV7-9, the J gene TRBJ2-1; D is perhaps TRBD2 (5 bases). The clonotype originates from a female donor with multiple sclerosis, enrolled in a pregnancy study. The CDR3 spells CASSAGNEQFF. Here the CDR3 DNA reads TGTGCCAGCTCCGCGGGCAATGAGCAGTTCTTC.